Described below is a single TCR beta chain sequence and its context. Its antigen is currently unknown. Here immunoSEQ multiplex PCR was the method, and the copy in TCRdb shows in-frame clones only, minus some. The sample includes about 1.4 million clones, more than 95% of them seen just once. Germline assignment: CDR1 WSHSY and CDR2 SAAADI. Losses at the gene ends were 5 bases for V and 0 bases for J; bases not matched to a gene: 1. The CDR3 extends over 13 amino acids. Participating donors were healthy, HIV-negative adults free of recent acute infections or vaccinations. This sample is drawn from a study of shared clonotypes between healthy human individuals. The study, taken as a whole, reports: A handful of donors held approximately 4.6% of naive CD4 clonotypes in common. Sharing of clonotypes among donors was expected to vary with sequencing depth. Even with large depth, rarefaction showed that sorted-subset sequencing was incomplete.

The sequencing sample was made of naive CD4+ T cells sorted from blood. This sample's subset: CD45RA+ positively selected. This sequence was found in a man under 40 in good health. The chain recombines TRBV10-2 with TRBJ2-7, with 7 bases that match TRBD1. CDR3 region: CASSRDSSYEQYF. CDR3 nucleotide sequence: TGCGCCAGCAGTCGGGACAGCTCCTACGAGCAGTACTTC.